The T cell receptor (beta chain) under discussion was sequenced for a study of identical twins. Unique molecular identifiers were present on cDNA, and template switching added a universal primer site. TCRdb itself ran the 5' RACE reads through MiXCR, one entry per CDR3 protein. This sample carries around 1.7 million distinct CDR3 sequences, 32% of them seen once, and the ten largest clones take roughly 0.3%. This clonotype has at least ten counts. Its matching antigen is unknown. The study's findings and limits: Twin pairs had excess sharing that was weaker in beta out-of-frame sequences. Analyses based on zero insertions could be partly confounded by invariant MAIT and iNKT cells.

Germline trimming cut 4 bases from V and 9 bases from J; bases unmatched to any gene: 3. The CDR3 has 14 amino acids. In germline, CDR1 is ENHRY, CDR2 SYGVKD. This TCR was sampled from a newborn girl in good health. Material: cord blood. The chain combines TRBV10-3 with TRBJ2-1; the match to TRBD2 covers 13 bases. This chain's CDR3 is CAISGLAGGTEQFF. The DNA for the CDR3 is TGTGCCATCAGTGGACTAGCGGGAGGAACTGAGCAGTTCTTC.